These T cell receptor beta chains were read from a single sample in a study of shared clonotypes between healthy human individuals. Here immunoSEQ multiplex PCR was the method, and the copy in TCRdb shows in-frame clones only, minus some. The sample has about 2.2 million clones, approximately 92% seen once. The source material was naive CD8+ T cells from PBMCs. Every receptor here comes from a young man in good health. Some clones in this sample may be carry-over from other donors' samples. CDR3s include the opening cysteine and the closing phenylalanine or tryptophan. D genes are given only for firm matches. Not all rows give a size; the values are once, few, many and, for expanded clones, a class.

clone_size: -; v_call: TRBV9; j_call: TRBJ1-4; d_call: -; cdr3_aa: CASSAGNREKLFF; cdr3_nt: TGTGCCAGCAGCGCAGGAAACAGGGAAAAACTGTTTTTT
clone_size: once; v_call: TRBV30; j_call: TRBJ2-7; d_call: -; cdr3_aa: CAWSVLLGVGYEQYF; cdr3_nt: TGTGCCTGGAGTGTACTACTGGGTGTAGGGTACGAGCAGTACTTC
clone_size: -; v_call: TRBV2; j_call: TRBJ2-3; d_call: -; cdr3_aa: CASSVLEEPGDTQYF; cdr3_nt: TGTGCCAGCAGTGTTCTCGAGGAACCAGGAGATACGCAGTATTTT
clone_size: -; v_call: TRBV9; j_call: TRBJ2-7; d_call: -; cdr3_aa: CASSQGSGWSYEQYF; cdr3_nt: TGTGCCAGCAGCCAAGGGTCGGGATGGTCCTACGAGCAGTACTTC
clone_size: -; v_call: TRBV9; j_call: TRBJ2-7; d_call: TRBD1; cdr3_aa: CASSVGTARGDEQYF; cdr3_nt: TGTGCCAGCAGCGTGGGGACAGCAAGGGGTGACGAGCAGTACTTC
clone_size: -; v_call: TRBV7-9; j_call: TRBJ2-1; d_call: -; cdr3_aa: CASSPIESGLANEQFF; cdr3_nt: TGTGCCAGCAGCCCGATCGAGTCCGGTTTAGCGAATGAGCAGTTCTTC
clone_size: -; v_call: TRBV19; j_call: TRBJ2-3; d_call: TRBD2; cdr3_aa: CASSLRGSGRDTQYF; cdr3_nt: TGTGCCAGTAGCCTGAGGGGGAGCGGGAGGGATACGCAGTATTTT
clone_size: -; v_call: TRBV11-3; j_call: TRBJ2-6; d_call: -; cdr3_aa: CASSASGARSGANVLTF; cdr3_nt: TGTGCCAGCAGCGCCTCCGGGGCCCGCTCTGGGGCCAACGTCCTGACTTTC
clone_size: -; v_call: TRBV15; j_call: TRBJ1-2; d_call: -; cdr3_aa: CATSRDFRVGNYGYTF; cdr3_nt: TGTGCCACCAGCAGAGATTTCCGAGTAGGTAACTATGGCTACACCTTC
clone_size: -; v_call: TRBV1; j_call: TRBJ2-3; d_call: -; cdr3_aa: CTSSPTSGSSDTQYF; cdr3_nt: TGCACCAGCAGCCCAACTAGCGGGAGTTCGGATACGCAGTATTTT
clone_size: -; v_call: TRBV11-2; j_call: TRBJ1-1; d_call: -; cdr3_aa: CASSFNSNTEAFF; cdr3_nt: TGTGCCAGCAGCTTTAACTCGAACACTGAAGCTTTCTTT
clone_size: -; v_call: TRBV27; j_call: TRBJ1-5; d_call: -; cdr3_aa: CASSQTSSAEAQHF; cdr3_nt: TGTGCCAGCAGCCAAACATCCTCCGCGGAGGCCCAGCATTTT
clone_size: -; v_call: TRBV7-9; j_call: TRBJ1-1; d_call: TRBD1; cdr3_aa: CASSSDRVSTEAFF; cdr3_nt: TGTGCCAGCAGCTCCGACAGGGTGAGCACTGAAGCTTTCTTT
clone_size: -; v_call: TRBV7-6; j_call: TRBJ2-1; d_call: TRBD2; cdr3_aa: CASSLSGGSYNEQFF; cdr3_nt: TGTGCCAGCAGCTTGTCGGGAGGTTCCTACAATGAGCAGTTCTTC
clone_size: once; v_call: TRBV11-2; j_call: TRBJ2-7; d_call: TRBD2; cdr3_aa: CASSIYAGVSYEQYF; cdr3_nt: TGTGCCAGCAGCATTTACGCGGGAGTGTCCTACGAGCAGTACTTC
clone_size: -; v_call: TRBV27; j_call: TRBJ1-1; d_call: -; cdr3_aa: CASSLRGSGWTEAFF; cdr3_nt: TGTGCCAGCAGTTTAAGGGGATCGGGTTGGACTGAAGCTTTCTTT
clone_size: -; v_call: TRBV4-2; j_call: TRBJ2-7; d_call: -; cdr3_aa: CASSQDPIPEQYF; cdr3_nt: TGTGCCAGCAGCCAAGATCCCATTCCCGAGCAGTACTTC
clone_size: once; v_call: TRBV7-6; j_call: TRBJ2-3; d_call: -; cdr3_aa: CASSSNRDTQYF; cdr3_nt: TGTGCCAGCAGCAGCAACCGGGATACGCAGTATTTT
clone_size: -; v_call: TRBV29-1; j_call: TRBJ1-2; d_call: -; cdr3_aa: CSVYGQTGYTF; cdr3_nt: TGCAGCGTCTACGGACAGACTGGCTACACCTTC
clone_size: -; v_call: TRBV6-5; j_call: TRBJ2-1; d_call: -; cdr3_aa: CASSPVSYNEQFF; cdr3_nt: TGTGCCAGCAGTCCGGTATCCTACAATGAGCAGTTCTTC
clone_size: once; v_call: TRBV5-1; j_call: TRBJ2-2; d_call: -; cdr3_aa: CASSLDGPSNTGELFF; cdr3_nt: TGCGCCAGCAGCTTGGACGGGCCGTCGAACACCGGGGAGCTGTTTTTT
clone_size: -; v_call: TRBV30; j_call: TRBJ2-1; d_call: -; cdr3_aa: CASTGTYDNEQFF; cdr3_nt: TGTGCCTCAACCGGGACATACGACAATGAGCAGTTCTTC
clone_size: -; v_call: TRBV7-9; j_call: TRBJ2-3; d_call: TRBD2; cdr3_aa: CASSLAPGLAGGGDTQYF; cdr3_nt: TGTGCCAGCAGCTTAGCGCCGGGACTAGCGGGAGGAGGAGATACGCAGTATTTT
clone_size: -; v_call: TRBV9; j_call: TRBJ2-1; d_call: TRBD2; cdr3_aa: CASSVGLAGDEQFF; cdr3_nt: TGTGCCAGCAGCGTAGGACTAGCGGGAGACGAGCAGTTCTTC
clone_size: -; v_call: TRBV27; j_call: TRBJ2-7; d_call: TRBD2; cdr3_aa: CASSGGVGPYEQYF; cdr3_nt: TGTGCCAGCAGTGGGGGGGTGGGACCCTACGAGCAGTACTTC
clone_size: -; v_call: TRBV7-6; j_call: TRBJ2-7; d_call: TRBD2; cdr3_aa: CASSLSVSGHEQYF; cdr3_nt: TGTGCCAGCAGCTTATCGGTTAGCGGGCACGAGCAGTACTTC
clone_size: -; v_call: TRBV7-8; j_call: TRBJ2-7; d_call: -; cdr3_aa: CASSLVAREQYF; cdr3_nt: TGTGCCAGCAGCCTAGTGGCCCGCGAGCAGTACTTC
clone_size: -; v_call: TRBV2; j_call: TRBJ2-3; d_call: -; cdr3_aa: CASSDLGPLGSDTQYF; cdr3_nt: TGTGCCAGCAGTGATTTGGGGCCTTTGGGCTCAGATACGCAGTATTTT
clone_size: -; v_call: TRBV11-2; j_call: TRBJ2-5; d_call: TRBD2; cdr3_aa: CASSSSGGREAQYF; cdr3_nt: TGTGCCAGCAGCAGTAGTGGGGGGCGGGAGGCCCAGTACTTC
clone_size: -; v_call: TRBV27; j_call: TRBJ2-1; d_call: TRBD1; cdr3_aa: CATETTGGWEQFF; cdr3_nt: TGTGCCACCGAGACGACAGGGGGGTGGGAGCAGTTCTTC
clone_size: -; v_call: TRBV19; j_call: TRBJ2-7; d_call: -; cdr3_aa: CASSIRPSSYEQYF; cdr3_nt: TGTGCCAGTAGTATACGGCCGAGTTCCTACGAGCAGTACTTC
clone_size: -; v_call: TRBV2; j_call: TRBJ1-2; d_call: TRBD1; cdr3_aa: CASIPGRGQGYTF; cdr3_nt: TGTGCCAGCATCCCAGGGAGGGGGCAAGGCTACACCTTC
clone_size: -; v_call: TRBV27; j_call: TRBJ2-7; d_call: -; cdr3_aa: CASSLYYGYEQYF; cdr3_nt: TGTGCCAGCAGTTTATATTACGGCTACGAGCAGTACTTC
clone_size: -; v_call: TRBV29-1; j_call: TRBJ2-3; d_call: -; cdr3_aa: CSVDPEIRQGVADTQYF; cdr3_nt: TGCAGCGTTGACCCCGAGATACGGCAGGGAGTAGCAGATACGCAGTATTTT
clone_size: -; v_call: TRBV29-1; j_call: TRBJ2-5; d_call: TRBD1; cdr3_aa: CSVEEGTGGQETQYF; cdr3_nt: TGCAGCGTTGAAGAAGGGACAGGGGGACAAGAGACCCAGTACTTC
clone_size: -; v_call: TRBV30; j_call: TRBJ2-5; d_call: TRBD2; cdr3_aa: CAWRSGRVLPETQYF; cdr3_nt: TGTGCCTGGAGGAGCGGGAGGGTCCTCCCCGAGACCCAGTACTTC
clone_size: -; v_call: TRBV28; j_call: TRBJ2-7; d_call: -; cdr3_aa: CASSSPRQGLYEQYF; cdr3_nt: TGTGCCAGCAGTTCGCCTCGGCAGGGACTTTACGAGCAGTACTTC
clone_size: once; v_call: TRBV19; j_call: TRBJ1-5; d_call: -; cdr3_aa: CASSIVQANQPQHF; cdr3_nt: TGTGCCAGTAGTATAGTACAAGCAAATCAGCCCCAGCATTTT
clone_size: -; v_call: TRBV28; j_call: TRBJ2-7; d_call: TRBD1; cdr3_aa: CASRPIRDRVDEQYF; cdr3_nt: TGTGCCAGCAGACCGATCCGGGACAGGGTGGACGAGCAGTACTTC
clone_size: -; v_call: TRBV7-9; j_call: TRBJ2-3; d_call: -; cdr3_aa: CASRTGFITDTQYF; cdr3_nt: TGTGCCAGCAGGACGGGGTTTATCACAGATACGCAGTATTTT
clone_size: -; v_call: TRBV5-1; j_call: TRBJ2-2; d_call: -; cdr3_aa: CASFDAGELFF; cdr3_nt: TGCGCCAGCTTCGACGCCGGGGAGCTGTTTTTT
clone_size: -; v_call: TRBV6-5; j_call: TRBJ1-5; d_call: -; cdr3_aa: CASSYSARADQPQHF; cdr3_nt: TGTGCCAGCAGTTACTCCGCCAGGGCCGATCAGCCCCAGCATTTT
clone_size: -; v_call: TRBV6-5; j_call: TRBJ2-1; d_call: -; cdr3_aa: CASSPTNYNEQFF; cdr3_nt: TGTGCCAGCAGCCCCACTAACTACAATGAGCAGTTCTTC
clone_size: -; v_call: TRBV27; j_call: TRBJ2-2; d_call: -; cdr3_aa: CASSLAGGTGELFF; cdr3_nt: TGTGCCAGCAGTTTAGCCGGGGGCACCGGGGAGCTGTTTTTT
clone_size: -; v_call: TRBV19; j_call: TRBJ1-1; d_call: -; cdr3_aa: CASSPGIEAFF; cdr3_nt: TGTGCCAGTAGTCCGGGGATTGAAGCTTTCTTT
clone_size: once; v_call: TRBV4-3; j_call: TRBJ2-3; d_call: -; cdr3_aa: CASSQEGRAGDTQYF; cdr3_nt: TGCGCCAGCAGCCAAGAGGGCAGGGCCGGAGATACGCAGTATTTT
clone_size: -; v_call: TRBV9; j_call: TRBJ1-5; d_call: -; cdr3_aa: CASSGGPLNQPQHF; cdr3_nt: TGTGCCAGCAGCGGGGGGCCTCTCAATCAGCCCCAGCATTTT
clone_size: -; v_call: TRBV29-1; j_call: TRBJ1-1; d_call: TRBD1; cdr3_aa: CSVGTGGLNTEAFF; cdr3_nt: TGCAGCGTTGGGACAGGGGGCCTGAACACTGAAGCTTTCTTT